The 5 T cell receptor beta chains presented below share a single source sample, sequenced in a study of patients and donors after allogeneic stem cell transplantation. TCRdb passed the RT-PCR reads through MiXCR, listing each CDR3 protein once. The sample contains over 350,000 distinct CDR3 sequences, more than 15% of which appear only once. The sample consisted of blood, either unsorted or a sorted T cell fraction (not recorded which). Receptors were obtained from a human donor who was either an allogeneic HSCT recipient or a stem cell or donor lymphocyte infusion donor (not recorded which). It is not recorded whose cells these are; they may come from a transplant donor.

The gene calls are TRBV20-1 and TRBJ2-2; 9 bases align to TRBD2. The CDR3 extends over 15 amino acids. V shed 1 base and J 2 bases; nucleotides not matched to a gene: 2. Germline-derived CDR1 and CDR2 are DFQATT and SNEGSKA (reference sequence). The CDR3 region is CSARASGDNTGELFF. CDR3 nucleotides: TGCAGTGCTAGAGCTAGCGGGGATAACACCGGGGAGCTGTTTTTT.

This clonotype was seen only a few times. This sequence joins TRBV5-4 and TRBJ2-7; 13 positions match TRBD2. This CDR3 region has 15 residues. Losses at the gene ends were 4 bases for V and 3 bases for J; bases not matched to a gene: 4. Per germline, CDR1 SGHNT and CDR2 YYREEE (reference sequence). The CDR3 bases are TGTGCCAGCAGCACTGGGACTAGCGGGAACTACGAGCAGTACTTC. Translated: CASSTGTSGNYEQYF.

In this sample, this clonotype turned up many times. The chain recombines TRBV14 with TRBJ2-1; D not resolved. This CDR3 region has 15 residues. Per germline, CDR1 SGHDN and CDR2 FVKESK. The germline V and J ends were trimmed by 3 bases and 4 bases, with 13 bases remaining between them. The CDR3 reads CASSQMMLGYNEQFF. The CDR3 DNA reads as TGTGCCAGCAGCCAGATGATGTTGGGGTACAATGAGCAGTTCTTC. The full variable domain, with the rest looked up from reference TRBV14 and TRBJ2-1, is EAGVTQFPSHSVIEKGQTVTLRCDPISGHDNLYWYRRVMGKEIKFLLHFVKESKQDESGMPNNRFLAERTGGTYSTLKVQPAELEDSGVYFCASSQMMLGYNEQFFGPGTRLTVL.

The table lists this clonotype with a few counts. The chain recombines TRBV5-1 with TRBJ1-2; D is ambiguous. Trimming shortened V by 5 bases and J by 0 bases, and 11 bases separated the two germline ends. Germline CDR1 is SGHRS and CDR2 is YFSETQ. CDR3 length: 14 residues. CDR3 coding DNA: TGCGCCAGCAGAATCGGACCGTCTAACTATGGCTACACCTTC. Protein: CASRIGPSNYGYTF.

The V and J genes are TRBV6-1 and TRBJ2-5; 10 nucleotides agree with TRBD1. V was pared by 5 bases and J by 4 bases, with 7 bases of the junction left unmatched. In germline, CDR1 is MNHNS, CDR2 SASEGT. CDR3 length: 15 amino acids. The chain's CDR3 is CASSTPTGGTETQYF. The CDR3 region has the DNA TGTGCCAGCAGTACCCCGACAGGGGGCACAGAGACCCAGTACTTC.